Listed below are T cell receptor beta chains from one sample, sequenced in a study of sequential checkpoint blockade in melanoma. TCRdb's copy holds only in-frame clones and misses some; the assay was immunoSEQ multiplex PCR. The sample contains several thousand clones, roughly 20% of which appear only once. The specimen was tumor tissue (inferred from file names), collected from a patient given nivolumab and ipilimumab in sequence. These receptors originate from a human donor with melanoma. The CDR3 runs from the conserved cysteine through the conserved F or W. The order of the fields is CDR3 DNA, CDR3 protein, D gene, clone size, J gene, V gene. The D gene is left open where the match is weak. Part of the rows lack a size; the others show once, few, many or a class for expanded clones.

TGTGCCAGCAGTTTGGGGGAACCCTACGAGCAGTACTTC	CASSLGEPYEQYF	-	-	TRBJ2-7	TRBV28
TGTGCCAGCAGCGTAGGACTAGCGGGACTCGTAGATACGCAGTATTTT	CASSVGLAGLVDTQYF	TRBD2	-	TRBJ2-3	TRBV9
TGTGCCAGCAGTTACTGGCCCCCGCAGGGTAGTAACTATGGCTACACCTTC	CASSYWPPQGSNYGYTF	-	few	TRBJ1-2	TRBV6-8
TGTGCCAGCAGCGTAGGTGACAGTTCCACCGGGGAGCTGTTTTTT	CASSVGDSSTGELFF	-	few	TRBJ2-2	TRBV9
TGTGCCAGCAGTTACGAGGGTTCGTTGACCCAGTACTTC	CASSYEGSLTQYF	-	medium-sized	TRBJ2-5	TRBV6-8
TGTGCCAGCAGCCACGGGACCCTCGGGAACACTGAAGCTTTCTTT	CASSHGTLGNTEAFF	-	-	TRBJ1-1	TRBV28
TGTGCCAGCAGTGACTCTTTCGATACTGTAGATACGCAGTATTTT	CASSDSFDTVDTQYF	-	-	TRBJ2-3	TRBV6-8
TGTGCCTGGGCTCACGGGGGGCCTAGGAACACTGAAGCTTTCTTT	CAWAHGGPRNTEAFF	-	-	TRBJ1-1	TRBV30
TGTGCCACCAGCAGTCCGGGACAGACCTACGAGCAGTACTTC	CATSSPGQTYEQYF	TRBD1	few	TRBJ2-7	TRBV15
TGTGCCAGCAGCGCTGAGGACAGTTATAATTCACCCCTCCACTTT	CASSAEDSYNSPLHF	-	medium-sized	TRBJ1-6	TRBV9
TGTGCCAGCAGTGTGGGGGCGGGGGGCGGTCAGCCCCAGCATTTT	CASSVGAGGGQPQHF	-	-	TRBJ1-5	TRBV6-8
TGTGCCAGCAGTTTAGTCACAGGGGGCTACGAGCAGTACTTC	CASSLVTGGYEQYF	TRBD1	medium-sized	TRBJ2-7	TRBV28
TGTGCCTGGAGTCCTGGTCTTCCCGAAGAAAAACTGTTTTTT	CAWSPGLPEEKLFF	-	-	TRBJ1-4	TRBV30